Shown below are 6 T cell receptor beta chains from a single sample sequenced in a study of blood T cell repertoires in COVID-19. Generated by immunoSEQ multiplex PCR, the TCRdb table keeps only in-frame clones and is missing some. The repertoire holds around 300,000 clones, with approximately 82% as singletons. Specimen: peripheral blood. Receptors originate from a young man with active or convalescent COVID-19.

To note about this clone: No DNA is shown, since the ends of the CDR3 on it are uncertain; the CDR3 is the one TCRdb lists. This rearrangement joins TRBV1 to TRBJ2-3; TRBD2, the table's D call, lacks a check against the DNA. TRBV1 is noted as a pseudogene. The CDR3 extends over 17 residues, inclusive of both ends. The CDR3 loop reads CTSSQDKVAGGSDTQYF.

A few counts support this clone. The DNA of the CDR3 is TGTGCCAGCGGACAGGGACGGCATTCACCCCTCCACTTT. It encodes CASGQGRHSPLHF. This chain uses TRBV27 with TRBJ1-6, with 8 bases that match TRBD1. CDR3 length: 13 amino acids. Germline-derived CDR1 and CDR2 are MNHEY and SMNVEV (reference sequence). V lost 8 bases and J lost 8; bases outside the gene matches: 5.

This chain uses TRBV4-1 with TRBJ2-7, with 9 bases identical to TRBD1. Germline lookup yields CDR1 MGHRA and CDR2 YSYEKL. The J segment lost 4 bases and the V segment lost 3 bases, leaving 7 bases of the junction unmatched. The CDR3 is 15 amino acids. The CDR3 sequence: CASSHPGQGQYEQYF. The CDR3, as DNA: TGCGCCAGCAGCCATCCGGGACAGGGACAATACGAGCAGTACTTC.

The chain combines TRBV28 with TRBJ2-7; 9 nucleotides match TRBD2. V was clipped by 4 bases and J by 1 base; unmatched bases: 2. CDR1 is MDHEN, CDR2 SYDVKM, per germline. This CDR3 contains 14 residues. The CDR3 bases are TGTGCCAGCAGTTACCTAGCGGGGTCCTACGAGCAGTACTTC. As protein: CASSYLAGSYEQYF. The full variable domain, its missing parts supplied by reference TRBV28 and TRBJ2-7, is DVKVTQSSRYLVKRTGEKVFLECVQDMDHENMFWYRQDPGLGLRLIYFSYDVKMKEKGDIPEGYSVSREKKERFSLILESASTNQTSMYLCASSYLAGSYEQYFGPGTRLTVT.

The gene calls are TRBV18 and TRBJ1-1; 12 nucleotides agree with TRBD1. The CDR3 totals 16 residues. The trim removed 3 bases at V and 4 bases at J, leaving 6 bases unmatched. CDR1 is KGHSH, CDR2 LQKENI, per germline. CDR3 in amino acids: CASSPSGQGAFTEAFF. DNA for the CDR3: TGTGCCAGCTCACCTTCGGGACAGGGGGCGTTCACTGAAGCTTTCTTT.

The rearrangement links TRBV10-2 to TRBJ2-5, with a tentative D call TRBD1 (7 bases). The CDR3 is made up of 14 amino acids. V lost 3 bases to trimming and J lost 4 bases, with 12 bases between them. Germline V CDR1 and CDR2: WSHSY, SAAADI. The CDR3 loop is CASSEYRGGETQYF. Written as DNA, the CDR3 is TGCGCCAGCAGTGAATACAGGGGAGGAGAGACCCAGTACTTC.